What follows are 6 T cell receptor beta chains derived from one specimen sequenced in a study of cytomegalovirus exposure and HLA in healthy donors. The study ran its PCR with 60 Vbeta and 13 Jbeta primers. The repertoire was sequenced with immunoSEQ multiplex PCR; TCRdb's copy has only in-frame clones and lacks some. The table lists about 250,000 clones, approximately 85% of them singletons, with about 0.22% in the top ten. Sequenced sample: PBMCs. These TCRs come from a girl aged 2 to 9 in good health and CMV-seronegative.

The V and J genes are TRBV2 and TRBJ1-2; D perhaps matches TRBD1 (6 bases). V lost 6 bases, J lost 3 bases, and 11 bases lay in between. The germline gives CDR1 SNHLY, CDR2 FYNNEI. The CDR3 loop spans 13 amino acids. CDR3 in amino acids: CASREDSHYGYTF. Here the CDR3 DNA reads TGTGCCAGCAGGGAGGACAGCCACTATGGCTACACCTTC.

The chain has TRBV2 and TRBJ1-4; 7 bases agree with TRBD1. J was trimmed by 2 bases and V by 5 bases; bases with no gene match: 14. The CDR3 totals 18 residues. Germline V CDR1 and CDR2: SNHLY, FYNNEI. CDR3 in amino acids: CASSYDNRGWGTNEKLFF. The CDR3 DNA sequence: TGTGCCAGCAGTTATGACAACAGGGGATGGGGGACTAATGAAAAACTGTTTTTT.

V gene TRBV10-2 combines with J gene TRBJ2-7; TRBD1 matches at 8 bases. CDR1 and CDR2 (germline): WSHSY, SAAADI. The CDR3 loop spans 15 amino acids. V was clipped by 4 bases and J by 3 bases; unmatched bases: 8. The CDR3 protein is CASSAPQGAGYEQYF. The DNA of the CDR3 is TGCGCCAGCAGTGCCCCCCAGGGGGCGGGCTACGAGCAGTACTTC.

The V call is TRBV5-1, the J call TRBJ2-7, with TRBD2 matching over 11 bases. Germline assignment: CDR1 SGHRS and CDR2 YFSETQ. Losses at the gene ends were 4 bases for V and 0 bases for J; bases not matched to a gene: 3. This CDR3 has 15 residues. The CDR3 is CASSPTSGSSYEQYF. The CDR3, as DNA: TGCGCCAGCAGCCCTACTAGCGGGAGCTCCTACGAGCAGTACTTC.

The chain combines TRBV10-3 with TRBJ2-7; D ambiguous. This CDR3 spans 13 amino acids. CDR1 and CDR2 from the germline V gene are ENHRY and SYGVKD. The V end was cut by 2 bases, the J end by 3 bases, with 8 bases between. As DNA, the CDR3 is TGTGCCATCAGTGAGGGGCAGATCTACGAGCAGTACTTC. Translation: CAISEGQIYEQYF.

The chain links TRBV6-1 to TRBJ1-5; D gene ambiguous. The CDR3 is 14 amino acids. Trimming left V 6 bases short and J 2 bases short, with 11 bases between. The germline V gene has CDR1 MNHNS and CDR2 SASEGT. This chain's CDR3 is CASRRGAGNQPQHF. CDR3 nucleotides: TGTGCCAGCAGACGGGGTGCGGGCAATCAGCCCCAGCATTTT.